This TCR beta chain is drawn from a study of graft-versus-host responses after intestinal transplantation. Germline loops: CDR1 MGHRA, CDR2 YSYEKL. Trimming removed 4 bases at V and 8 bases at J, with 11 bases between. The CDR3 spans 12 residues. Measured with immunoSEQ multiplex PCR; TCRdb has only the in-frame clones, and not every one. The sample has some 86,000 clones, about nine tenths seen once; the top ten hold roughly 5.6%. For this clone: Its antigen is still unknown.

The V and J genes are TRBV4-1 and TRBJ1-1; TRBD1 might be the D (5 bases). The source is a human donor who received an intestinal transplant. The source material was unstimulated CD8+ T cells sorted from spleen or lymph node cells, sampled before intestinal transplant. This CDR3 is CASSRRGGEAFF. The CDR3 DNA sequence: TGCGCCAGCAGCCGGAGGGGAGGGGAAGCTTTCTTT.